Listed below are T cell receptor beta chains from one sample, sequenced in a study of glioma-infiltrating T cells after dendritic cell vaccination. Clones were sequenced by immunoSEQ multiplex PCR, and TCRdb holds only the in-frame ones, with some missing. The sample holds tens of thousands of clones, roughly 80% seen once. The sequencing here drew on blood, taken before dendritic cell vaccination. These receptors originate from a human donor with glioblastoma. CDR3s include the opening cysteine and the closing phenylalanine or tryptophan. A D gene is named only where the DNA matches it firmly. Size values are once, few and many counts, or a class for expanded clones, and some rows have none.

once	15	.	TRBV7-3	TRBJ2-5	TGTGCCAGCAGCCTGTATGGACTGCCCCAAGAGACCCAGTACTTC	CASSLYGLPQETQYF
.	13	.	TRBV14	TRBJ2-4	TGTGCCAGCAGCCAAGGACAGTGGAACATTCAGTACTTC	CASSQGQWNIQYF
.	16	.	TRBV9	TRBJ1-5	TGTGCCAGCAGCCCCTCCGACGGGGTGAGGATACAGCCCCAGCATTTT	CASSPSDGVRIQPQHF
.	14	.	TRBV6-5	TRBJ1-4	TGTGCCAGCAGTTACTGGGCGTTCGGTGAAAAACTGTTTTTT	CASSYWAFGEKLFF
.	16	TRBD1	TRBV6-6	TRBJ2-2	TGTGCCAGCAGGCCCCCTGGACAGGATGACACCGGGGAGCTGTTTTTT	CASRPPGQDDTGELFF
.	15	TRBD2	TRBV27	TRBJ2-7	TGTGCCAGCAGTTTATCATCTAGCGGGACTCGCGAGCAGTACTTC	CASSLSSSGTREQYF
.	14	.	TRBV18	TRBJ2-5	TGTGCCAGCTCACAGGGACATAACCAAGAGACCCAGTACTTC	CASSQGHNQETQYF
.	16	TRBD1	TRBV19	TRBJ2-1	TGTGCCAGTAGTATGGGACAGGGGTACTCCTACAATGAGCAGTTCTTC	CASSMGQGYSYNEQFF
.	15	TRBD1	TRBV29-1	TRBJ2-1	TGCAGCGTTGAAGTGCCCGGGACAGGGGGCAATGAGCAGTTCTTC	CSVEVPGTGGNEQFF
.	18	TRBD1	TRBV28	TRBJ1-5	TGTGCCAGCACCCTCCCCCCAGGGGGCTTCGTTGGCAATCAGCCCCAGCATTTT	CASTLPPGGFVGNQPQHF
.	14	TRBD1	TRBV19	TRBJ1-5	TGTGCCAGTAACTCAGGGGGGAAGGGCCAGCCCCAGCATTTT	CASNSGGKGQPQHF
.	14	TRBD1	TRBV4-1	TRBJ2-1	TGCGCCAGCAGCCCTGGACAGGGGTACAATGAGCAGTTCTTC	CASSPGQGYNEQFF
.	16	TRBD2	TRBV7-9	TRBJ2-1	TGTGCTGTAGATATAGCGGGAGGAGTATCATACAATGAGCAGTTCTTC	CAVDIAGGVSYNEQFF
few	15	TRBD1	TRBV13	TRBJ1-5	TGTGCCAGCAGCTTAGGCCGACAGGGCGGTCAGCCCCAGCATTTT	CASSLGRQGGQPQHF
.	14	.	TRBV19	TRBJ1-1	TGTGCCAGTAGTATGGGTCAGGGGAGCGCTGAAGCTTTCTTT	CASSMGQGSAEAFF
.	15	.	TRBV27	TRBJ2-7	TGTGCCAGCTCCGGATTGGGTAAAGGAGGCTACGAGCAGTACTTC	CASSGLGKGGYEQYF
.	16	.	TRBV4-1	TRBJ1-1	TGCGCCAGCAGCCACCACCCGGACACCATGAACACTGAAGCTTTCTTT	CASSHHPDTMNTEAFF
few	16	.	TRBV7-2	TRBJ1-5	TGTGCCAGCAGCTTAGCGCCAGGGGAAAGCAATCAGCCCCAGCATTTT	CASSLAPGESNQPQHF
.	16	.	TRBV6-4	TRBJ2-2	TGTGCCAGCAGTGACTCGTACGGGGGTGTGGCCGGGGAGCTGTTTTTT	CASSDSYGGVAGELFF
.	13	.	TRBV5-8	TRBJ1-2	TGTGCCAGCCCGCCCGAGTTCGGCTATGGCTACACCTTC	CASPPEFGYGYTF
few	16	TRBD1	TRBV2	TRBJ1-4	TGTGCCAGCACATCCGGGACAGGGGGCTTTAATGAAAAACTGTTTTTT	CASTSGTGGFNEKLFF
.	15	.	TRBV19	TRBJ1-4	TGTGCCAGTAGTCCCCAGAGAACAGAGAATGAAAAACTGTTTTTT	CASSPQRTENEKLFF
.	13	.	TRBV6-1	TRBJ1-1	TGTGCCAGCATCCTCAGGGCCAACACTGAAGCTTTCTTT	CASILRANTEAFF
.	19	TRBD2	TRBV18	TRBJ2-5	TGTGCCAGCTCACCGGGGACAATAGGGACTAGCGGGCCTCAAGAGACCCAGTACTTC	CASSPGTIGTSGPQETQYF
.	15	.	TRBV5-1	TRBJ2-7	TGCGCCAGCACTAAAGGGGGGACAGACTCCTACGAGCAGTACTTC	CASTKGGTDSYEQYF
many	15	.	TRBV19	TRBJ1-1	TGTGCCAGTAACCCAGCGGGGGGGATGAACACTGAAGCTTTCTTT	CASNPAGGMNTEAFF
.	15	TRBD2	TRBV7-6	TRBJ2-1	TGTGCCAGCAGCCACCCCAACGGGCTAGCGGGAGAGCAGTTCTTC	CASSHPNGLAGEQFF
.	14	TRBD1	TRBV7-3	TRBJ1-1	TGTGCCAGCAGCATGGGGGACAGGAACACTGAAGCTTTCTTT	CASSMGDRNTEAFF
.	15	TRBD1	TRBV27	TRBJ1-5	TGTGCCAGCAGTTCCGGGACAGGGCTTGCTCAGCCCCAGCATTTT	CASSSGTGLAQPQHF
.	12	.	TRBV5-1	TRBJ2-3	TGCGCCAGCAGCTTGGTGGAGGATACGCAGTATTTT	CASSLVEDTQYF
.	11	.	TRBV20-1	TRBJ2-7	TGCAGTGCTAGTCAGACCTACGAGCAGTACTTC	CSASQTYEQYF
.	19	.	TRBV4-1	TRBJ2-3	TGCGCCAGCAGCCAACGTATACAACCCATTTCCTCTAGCACAGATACGCAGTATTTT	CASSQRIQPISSSTDTQYF
.	17	TRBD2	TRBV7-2	TRBJ2-3	TGTGCCAGCAGCTTAAGGTTTGCGGGAGGGCCAACAGATACGCAGTATTTT	CASSLRFAGGPTDTQYF
few	13	.	TRBV6-1	TRBJ1-1	TGTGCCAGCAGTGAAAGGGGCGAAACTGAAGCTTTCTTT	CASSERGETEAFF
.	14	TRBD1	TRBV6-1	TRBJ2-7	TGTGCCAGCAAACCGGGACAGGGGGCCCACGAGCAGTACTTC	CASKPGQGAHEQYF
.	16	TRBD2	TRBV11-2	TRBJ2-1	TGTGCCAGCAGCTTATTCCTAGCGGGGGGAGAGTATGAGCAGTTCTTC	CASSLFLAGGEYEQFF
once	15	TRBD1	TRBV15	TRBJ1-5	TGTGCCACCAGCACAGGGACAGGGGGCAATCAGCCCCAGCATTTT	CATSTGTGGNQPQHF
.	15	.	TRBV4-1	TRBJ1-1	TGCGCCAGCAGCCAGGCCGGGACGGACAGTCTTGAAGCTTTCTTT	CASSQAGTDSLEAFF
.	15	TRBD2	TRBV6-1	TRBJ2-5	TGTGCCAGCAGTGGACTAGCGGGAGGGCAAGGGACCCAGTACTTC	CASSGLAGGQGTQYF
.	20	TRBD2	TRBV4-1	TRBJ2-7	TGCGCCAGCAGCCAAGATAAATTGGCGGGGGGCGTTGGGTCCTCCTACGAGCAGTACTTC	CASSQDKLAGGVGSSYEQYF